This is a list of T cell receptor beta chains from one sample in a study of human T cells and chemical hapten exposure. From the RACE reads, TCRdb called clonotypes with MiXCR, one entry per CDR3 protein. The repertoire holds about 77,000 distinct CDR3 sequences, around 9.3% seen once, with about 1.5% in the top ten. The sample comprised whole blood. Receptors originate from a female donor in good health. Some clones in this sample may be carry-over from other donors' samples. CDR3s include the opening cysteine and the closing phenylalanine or tryptophan. The order of the fields is clone size, J gene, D gene, V gene, CDR3 DNA, CDR3 protein. D genes are given only for firm matches. Only part of the rows carry a size: once, few, many, or a class if the clone is expanded.

NA,TRBJ2-4,NA,TRBV5-1,TGCGCCAGCAGCCCACGGGCCTTAGCCAAAAACATTCAGTACTTC,CASSPRALAKNIQYF
few,TRBJ2-3,NA,TRBV11-2,TGTGCCAGCAGCTTAGAGGGTCACTCCTCCACAGATACGCAGTATTTT,CASSLEGHSSTDTQYF
many,TRBJ2-3,TRBD2,TRBV5-6,TGTGCCAGCAGCTTGGGACTAGCGGACAAAGATACGCAGTATTTT,CASSLGLADKDTQYF
NA,TRBJ2-7,TRBD1,TRBV6-5,TGTGCCAGCAAAGGTTTGACAGGGGGGGACGAGCAGTACTTC,CASKGLTGGDEQYF
many,TRBJ1-5,NA,TRBV20-1,TGCAGTGCTTCTAATCAGCCCCAGCATTTT,CSASNQPQHF
NA,TRBJ2-3,TRBD2,TRBV2,TGTGCCAGCAAGGTGCCTAGCGGGGCCAACACAGATACGCAGTATTTT,CASKVPSGANTDTQYF
many,TRBJ1-2,TRBD1,TRBV3-1,TGTGCCAGCAGCCTCGAAGCCGGGACAGGGGGCGATGGCTACACCTTC,CASSLEAGTGGDGYTF
NA,TRBJ1-5,NA,TRBV13,TGTGCCAGCCTCCTCTGGGTCAATTTCAATCAGCCCCAGCATTTT,CASLLWVNFNQPQHF
NA,TRBJ2-5,NA,TRBV19,TGTGCCAGTAGTATAGGAGGAGAGACCCAGTACTTC,CASSIGGETQYF
many,TRBJ2-7,NA,TRBV3-1,TGTGCCAGCAGCCAACAAGCAGGGATCGGTCACGAGCAGTACTTC,CASSQQAGIGHEQYF
many,TRBJ1-3,NA,TRBV27,TGTGCCAGCAGTCTGAGCTCTGGAAACACCATATATTTT,CASSLSSGNTIYF
few,TRBJ2-1,NA,TRBV7-7,TGTGCTAGCAGCGCCGACCTCGCGAACAATGAGCAGTTCTTC,CASSADLANNEQFF
many,TRBJ1-5,NA,TRBV7-9,TGTGCCAGCAGCGGAATAAACGCGGGCCCCCAGCATTTT,CASSGINAGPQHF
few,TRBJ2-7,NA,TRBV29-1,TGCAGCGTTTGTCATGGCTCGACGGGGACCTACGAGCAGTACTTC,CSVCHGSTGTYEQYF
many,TRBJ1-6,NA,TRBV11-2,TGTGCCAGCAGCCGAGAACGGGGCTCCTATAATTCACCCCTCCACTTT,CASSRERGSYNSPLHF
NA,TRBJ2-1,NA,TRBV4-3,TGCGCCAGCAGCCATTCTCGGAGCTCCTACAATGAGCAGTTCTTC,CASSHSRSSYNEQFF
NA,TRBJ2-7,NA,TRBV5-4,TGTGCCAGCAGCTTGGAGGTGGGGACATCGTACTTC,CASSLEVGTSYF
NA,TRBJ2-1,TRBD2,TRBV10-3,TGTGCCATCAGGGGACTAGCGGACAATGAGCAGTTCTTC,CAIRGLADNEQFF
many,TRBJ2-2,NA,TRBV24-1,TGTGCCAATCCGGGCGGGGAGCTGTTTTTT,CANPGGELFF
few,TRBJ1-4,NA,TRBV5-1,TGCGCCAGCAGCTTGGCGGGGGCGGTTGAAAAACTGTTTTTT,CASSLAGAVEKLFF
few,TRBJ1-1,NA,TRBV11-2,TGTGCCAGCAGCTCCCGAGCGGGCCCCCTCACTGAAGCTTTCTTT,CASSSRAGPLTEAFF
many,TRBJ1-2,NA,TRBV30,TGTGCCTGGAGTCGCCTCACCGGGGGGCAGGATGGCTACACCTTC,CAWSRLTGGQDGYTF
NA,TRBJ1-5,NA,TRBV7-2,TGTGCCAGCAGCTCGGTTGGGAACAATCAGCCCCAGCATTTT,CASSSVGNNQPQHF
many,TRBJ1-1,NA,TRBV28,TGTGCCAGCACCCCGGGGACTTCGGTTGAAGCTTTCTTT,CASTPGTSVEAFF
few,TRBJ2-5,TRBD1,TRBV18,TGTGCCAGCTCGCAGGGACAGGGTGTTGCTGAGACCCAGTACTTC,CASSQGQGVAETQYF
few,TRBJ2-1,TRBD2,TRBV3-1,TGTGCCAGCAGCCAAGTCAAGACTAGCGGGGGCAGGGAGCAGTTCTTC,CASSQVKTSGGREQFF
few,TRBJ1-5,TRBD1,TRBV7-9,TGTGCCAGCAGCTTAGGGCGGACAGGAAATAGCAATCAGCCCCAGCATTTT,CASSLGRTGNSNQPQHF
many,TRBJ1-1,NA,TRBV20-1,TGCAGTGCCCTGGCGCGGGGATTGGTGGCTTTCTTT,CSALARGLVAFF